The source of this TCR beta chain is a study of blood T cell repertoires in COVID-19. Background on the study: The origin of the acute and convalescent COVID-19 samples was the United States, Italy and Spain. T cells, B-cell-depleted T cells, or PBMCs supplied cDNA or gDNA.

In germline, CDR1 is LNHDA, CDR2 SQIVND (reference sequence). V dropped 6 bases and J dropped 7 bases, with 19 bases sitting between them. This CDR3 comprises 15 residues. Source study methods: Estimates of nucleated cell counts were drawn from the amplification of reference gene primers. TCRdb's copy holds only in-frame clones and misses some; the assay was immunoSEQ multiplex PCR. The V and J calls and clone size were taken over from that table, and D and trimming were inferred from the DNA. The sample comprises about 6,400 clones, roughly 82% of which are singletons, and about 12% rests with the top ten. This clone has a single count.

The chain is built from TRBV19 and TRBJ2-4; D perhaps matches TRBD1 (5 bases). The sample was peripheral blood. This TCR was recovered from a human donor with active COVID-19. The donor label of this sample is uncertain. CDR3 nucleotides: TGTGCCAGTAGACTCAGGGTGCAGCCCAGCAACATTCAGTACTTC. Amino acid sequence: CASRLRVQPSNIQYF.